This is a list of T cell receptor beta chains from one sample in a study of CD4 T cells in relation to SARS-CoV-2 and coronaviruses. The data were produced by immunoSEQ multiplex PCR, yet TCRdb's version contains in-frame clones alone and is incomplete. Of 18,000 or so clones listed, 78% were seen once; the top ten hold roughly 20%. Their antigen targets remain unknown. The sample consisted of CD4+ T cells from PBMCs, cultured in vitro. Receptor source: a human donor in good health. CDR3s include the opening cysteine and the closing phenylalanine or tryptophan. Fields, in order: clone size, J gene, D gene, V gene, CDR3 protein, CDR3 DNA. A D gene is named only where the DNA matches it firmly. Some rows mark clone size as missing; the rest say once, few, many or name a class of expanded clone.

size: medium-sized; J: TRBJ2-2; D: NA; V: TRBV28; CDR3: CASSVTPEHGELFF; DNA: TGTGCCAGCAGTGTGACACCGGAACACGGGGAGCTGTTTTTT
size: once; J: TRBJ1-3; D: NA; V: TRBV7-2; CDR3: CASSVGWGAGNTIYF; DNA: TGTGCCAGCAGCGTTGGTTGGGGGGCCGGAAACACCATATATTTT
size: NA; J: TRBJ2-1; D: NA; V: TRBV18; CDR3: CASSGLNEQFF; DNA: TGTGCCAGCTCAGGTTTGAATGAGCAGTTCTTC
size: NA; J: TRBJ1-1; D: NA; V: TRBV6-1; CDR3: CASSEGRLTEAFF; DNA: TGTGCCAGCAGTGAAGGCCGTTTGACTGAAGCTTTCTTT
size: NA; J: TRBJ1-5; D: NA; V: TRBV19; CDR3: CASSIGGFGQPQHF; DNA: TGTGCCAGTAGTATAGGAGGTTTCGGCCAGCCCCAGCATTTT
size: NA; J: TRBJ2-5; D: NA; V: TRBV27; CDR3: CASSHVVPTRIGETQYF; DNA: TGTGCCAGCAGTCACGTTGTTCCCACCCGGATTGGGGAGACCCAGTACTTC
size: NA; J: TRBJ1-2; D: TRBD1; V: TRBV11-2; CDR3: CASSLAQGADGYTF; DNA: TGTGCCAGCAGCTTAGCTCAGGGGGCAGATGGCTACACCTTC
size: NA; J: TRBJ2-7; D: NA; V: TRBV5-1; CDR3: CASSLVGTTSGVHEQYF; DNA: TGCGCCAGCAGCTTGGTGGGGACGACATCAGGGGTCCACGAGCAGTACTTC
size: NA; J: TRBJ2-7; D: NA; V: TRBV10-3; CDR3: CAISETTDYEQYF; DNA: TGTGCCATCAGTGAGACGACAGATTACGAGCAGTACTTC
size: NA; J: TRBJ1-2; D: TRBD1; V: TRBV5-5; CDR3: CASSLGGQGYGYTF; DNA: TGTGCCAGCAGCTTGGGGGGACAGGGCTATGGCTACACCTTC
size: NA; J: TRBJ2-2; D: TRBD2; V: TRBV5-8; CDR3: CARGPTSGSFSGGELFF; DNA: TGTGCCAGGGGCCCGACTAGCGGGAGCTTCTCGGGCGGGGAGCTGTTTTTT
size: NA; J: TRBJ2-2; D: NA; V: TRBV10-3; CDR3: CAISEFIQPGTNTGELFF; DNA: TGTGCCATCAGTGAGTTTATTCAACCGGGAACTAACACCGGGGAGCTGTTTTTT
size: NA; J: TRBJ2-5; D: TRBD2; V: TRBV7-2; CDR3: CASSFWGREQETQYF; DNA: TGTGCCAGCAGCTTTTGGGGGAGGGAACAAGAGACCCAGTACTTC
size: NA; J: TRBJ2-2; D: NA; V: TRBV24-1; CDR3: CATSDFLQVGELFF; DNA: TGTGCCACCAGTGATTTTCTACAGGTCGGGGAGCTGTTTTTT
size: NA; J: TRBJ2-7; D: NA; V: TRBV5-4; CDR3: CASSLGGGMINEQYF; DNA: TGTGCCAGCAGCTTAGGAGGCGGGATGATTAACGAGCAGTACTTC
size: NA; J: TRBJ2-2; D: NA; V: TRBV24-1; CDR3: CATSDWGTGELFF; DNA: TGTGCCACCAGTGATTGGGGTACCGGGGAGCTGTTTTTT
size: NA; J: TRBJ1-2; D: TRBD1; V: TRBV7-9; CDR3: CASSLRDSANYGYTF; DNA: TGTGCCAGCAGTTTGCGGGACAGCGCTAACTATGGCTACACCTTC
size: NA; J: TRBJ2-7; D: TRBD2; V: TRBV6-2/TRBV6-3; CDR3: CASSYPIETSGFSYEQYF; DNA: TGTGCCAGCAGTTACCCAATAGAGACTAGCGGATTCTCCTACGAGCAGTACTTC
size: NA; J: TRBJ1-2; D: TRBD1; V: TRBV5-4; CDR3: CASSLGDRAVGYTF; DNA: TGTGCCAGCAGCTTGGGTGACAGGGCGGTTGGCTACACCTTC
size: NA; J: TRBJ1-6; D: TRBD1; V: TRBV28; CDR3: CASRPTGGPYNSPLHF; DNA: TGTGCCAGCAGACCGACAGGGGGTCCCTATAATTCACCCCTCCACTTT
size: NA; J: TRBJ2-7; D: TRBD1; V: TRBV27; CDR3: CASSSIRTGGYHYEQYF; DNA: TGTGCCAGCAGTTCAATCAGGACAGGGGGTTATCACTACGAGCAGTACTTC
size: NA; J: TRBJ2-1; D: NA; V: TRBV9; CDR3: CASSVNGYNEQFF; DNA: TGTGCCAGCAGCGTAAACGGCTACAATGAGCAGTTCTTC
size: NA; J: TRBJ2-2; D: NA; V: TRBV6-5; CDR3: CASRRAGNTGELFF; DNA: TGTGCCAGCAGGAGAGCGGGGAACACCGGGGAGCTGTTTTTT
size: few; J: TRBJ2-7; D: TRBD1; V: TRBV5-1; CDR3: CASSKDRAISYEQYF; DNA: TGCGCCAGCAGCAAGGACAGGGCCATATCCTACGAGCAGTACTTC
size: NA; J: TRBJ2-1; D: NA; V: TRBV19; CDR3: CASSKGLSSYNEQFF; DNA: TGTGCCAGTAGTAAAGGACTGAGCAGTTACAATGAGCAGTTCTTC
size: NA; J: TRBJ2-7; D: TRBD1; V: TRBV19; CDR3: CATSGTGLYEQYF; DNA: TGTGCCACATCCGGGACAGGGTTGTACGAGCAGTACTTC
size: NA; J: TRBJ2-6; D: TRBD2; V: TRBV12-5; CDR3: CASGLALGGIAGIYSGANVLTF; DNA: TGTGCTAGTGGTTTGGCCCTGGGCGGAATAGCGGGAATCTACTCTGGGGCCAACGTCCTGACTTTC
size: medium-sized; J: TRBJ2-2; D: TRBD2; V: TRBV24-1; CDR3: CATSNSGEANTGELFF; DNA: TGTGCCACCAGCAATAGCGGGGAAGCGAACACCGGGGAGCTGTTTTTT